Following are 19 T cell receptor beta chains from one sample sequenced in a study of blood T cells in healthy people across ages. Then a second PCR, running about 6 to 12 cycles, was carried out with a sample-barcoded 5' primer and a J-beta primer mix. TCRdb reanalysed the 5' RACE reads using MiXCR and keeps one entry per CDR3 protein. The sample shows some 1.6 million distinct CDR3 sequences, 30% to 40% of them seen only once. The specimen sequenced was blood. The receptors shown here come from a woman aged 30 to 39 in good health.

The rearrangement joins TRBV12-3 or TRBV12-4 to TRBJ1-5; no reliable D call. Trimming stripped 2 bases from V and 2 bases from J, with 19 bases between. The CDR3 has 18 amino acids. CDR3 residues: CASSLRWSPEARNQPQHF. DNA of the CDR3: TGTGCCAGCAGTTTAAGGTGGTCACCGGAGGCACGCAATCAGCCCCAGCATTTT.

This clonotype was recorded a few times. This sequence joins TRBV27 and TRBJ2-1, with D tentatively TRBD1 or TRBD2 (6 bases each). V was shortened by 3 bases and J by 7 bases, with 13 bases between the two germline ends. Germline CDR1 reads MNHEY; CDR2 reads SMNVEV (reference sequence). The CDR3 loop spans 14 amino acids. CDR3 in amino acids: CASSFGTGANEQFF. The CDR3, as DNA: TGTGCCAGCAGTTTTGGGACGGGGGCGAATGAGCAGTTCTTC.

This clonotype was seen more than once but under ten times. The rearrangement joins TRBV6-4 to TRBJ2-1; D is possibly TRBD1 or TRBD2 (7 bases each). The CDR3 has 14 residues. The V end was cut by 5 bases, the J end by 8 bases, with 16 bases between. CDR1 is MRHNA, CDR2 SNTAGT, per germline. The CDR3 DNA is TGTGCCAGCAGTCCAGGGGGGGCCTCGGATGAGCAGTTCTTC. This gives the protein CASSPGGASDEQFF.

This chain joins TRBV4-1 and TRBJ1-1; a possible D gene is TRBD1 (5 bases). V was shortened by 6 bases and J by 0 bases, with 29 bases between the two germline ends. CDR1 and CDR2 from the germline V gene are MGHRA and YSYEKL. The CDR3 has 20 residues. CDR3 protein: CASRHAIPSGTAKMNTEAFF. The DNA of the CDR3 is TGCGCCAGCAGACATGCGATCCCCTCCGGGACGGCGAAGATGAACACTGAAGCTTTCTTT.

This rearrangement joins TRBV29-1 to TRBJ1-1, with no clear D. The germline V and J ends were trimmed by 0 bases and 8 bases, with 7 bases remaining between them. The CDR3 sequence is 11 residues long. Germline V gene lookup returns CDR1 SQVTM and CDR2 ANQGSEA. Here the CDR3 reads CSVEDYGEAFF. The CDR3 DNA sequence: TGCAGCGTTGAAGATTACGGAGAAGCTTTCTTT.

This clonotype was counted a few times. The chain recombines TRBV20-1 with TRBJ2-7, with 12 bases aligning to TRBD2. V gave up 3 bases and J gave up 3 bases; unmatched junction bases: 6. Looked up from germline, CDR1 is DFQATT and CDR2 is SNEGSKA (reference sequence). The CDR3 is 15 residues long. This CDR3 reads CSASAGTSGLYEQYF. CDR3 DNA sequence: TGCAGTGCTAGCGCCGGGACTAGCGGGCTCTACGAGCAGTACTTC.

In its sample, this clonotype was seen a few times. The V call is TRBV20-1, the J call TRBJ1-5; 9 nucleotides line up with TRBD1. From germline, CDR1 is DFQATT and CDR2 SNEGSKA (reference sequence). The CDR3 runs to 15 residues. Trimming removed 4 bases from V and 5 bases from J; junction bases left unmatched: 9. CDR3 in amino acids: CSANGQGRKHQPQHF. CDR3 nucleotides: TGCAGTGCTAACGGACAGGGGCGGAAACATCAGCCCCAGCATTTT.

The chain uses TRBV27 and TRBJ1-6, with 7 nucleotides matching TRBD1. The CDR3 loop spans 13 amino acids. Germline CDR1 is MNHEY and CDR2 is SMNVEV (reference sequence). The trim removed 4 bases at V and 13 bases at J, leaving 7 bases unmatched. The DNA for the CDR3 is TGTGCCAGCAGTTCGGGACAGCTTATCCCCCTCCACTTT. It encodes CASSSGQLIPLHF.

This clonotype was observed a handful of times. The V call is TRBV4-1, the J call TRBJ2-7; TRBD2 matches at 7 bases. CDR1 is MGHRA, CDR2 YSYEKL, per germline. The CDR3 runs 15 residues. Germline trimming cut 4 bases from V and 3 bases from J; bases unmatched to any gene: 9. The CDR3 protein is CASSRDPGGVYEQYF. The CDR3 DNA reads as TGCGCCAGCAGCCGGGACCCGGGGGGAGTCTACGAGCAGTACTTC.

The CDR3 protein is CASSLDRGGGSSGNEQFF. The CDR3 nucleotides are TGTGCCAGCAGCTTAGATAGGGGGGGAGGGTCCTCGGGCAATGAGCAGTTCTTC. The J gene is TRBJ2-1, the V gene TRBV11-3; perhaps TRBD2 as D (7 bases). Germline CDR1 and CDR2: SGHNT and YENEEA. The V end lost 0 bases, the J end lost 6 bases, and 21 bases lay between the germline ends. This CDR3 is 18 amino acids long.

The rearrangement links TRBV29-1 to TRBJ2-5, with D perhaps matching TRBD2 (5 bases). Trimming stripped 4 bases from V and 2 bases from J, with 20 bases between. The CDR3 runs 16 residues. Germline assignment: CDR1 SQVTM and CDR2 ANQGSEA. The chain's CDR3 is CSVARVSRSTQETQYF. Here the CDR3 DNA reads TGCAGCGTTGCGAGGGTCTCCCGCTCCACTCAAGAGACCCAGTACTTC.

On this clonotype: The junction departs from the called germline gene at one end, perhaps through a read error. The chain uses TRBV4-1 and TRBJ1-4; D is uncertain. Germline CDR1 MGHRA, CDR2 YSYEKL. The CDR3 runs to 14 residues. CDR3 nucleotides: TGCGCCAGCAGCCAAGTAGCGACTAATGAAATACTGTTTTTT. Amino acid sequence: CASSQVATNEILFF.

The chain is built from TRBV12-3 or TRBV12-4 and TRBJ2-2; D not certain. Trimming removed 4 bases at V and 5 bases at J, with 14 bases between. The CDR3 sequence is 15 residues long. The CDR3 region is CASSSSPPETGELFF. CDR3 sequence (DNA): TGTGCCAGCAGTTCTTCCCCTCCGGAGACCGGGGAGCTGTTTTTT.

In its sample, this clonotype was seen a few times. V is TRBV7-9 and J is TRBJ2-1; perhaps D is TRBD1 or TRBD2 (5 bases each). The germline CDR1 and CDR2 sequences are SEHNR and FQNEAQ (reference sequence). The CDR3 loop spans 15 amino acids. V gave up 4 bases and J gave up 7 bases, with 17 bases separating them. This CDR3 is CASSWLGERWNEQFF. CDR3 in DNA: TGTGCCAGCAGCTGGTTAGGGGAGAGATGGAATGAGCAGTTCTTC.

This clonotype was observed a few times. This chain links TRBV5-6 with TRBJ2-1; tentatively, D is TRBD2 (6 bases). Deletions cut 4 bases from V and 10 bases from J, with 15 bases between. CDR1 and CDR2 from the germline V gene are SGHDT and YYEEEE. The CDR3 consists of 13 residues. This CDR3 is CASSPGGKGEQFF. The CDR3, as DNA: TGTGCCAGCAGCCCCGGAGGGAAGGGGGAGCAGTTCTTC.

The chain combines TRBV6-5 with TRBJ2-2; 7 bases agree with TRBD2. The germline V gene has CDR1 MNHEY and CDR2 SVGAGI. V dropped 3 bases and J dropped 6; count of bases not matched to a gene: 13. This CDR3 spans 17 amino acids. DNA of the CDR3: TGTGCCAGCAGTTATCCCCGAGGGACTACCGAATCCGGGGAGCTGTTTTTT. It codes for CASSYPRGTTESGELFF.

The rearrangement joins TRBV5-1 to TRBJ2-5; 7 nucleotides agree with TRBD2. Germline V CDR1 and CDR2: SGHRS, YFSETQ. Trimming cost V 7 bases and J 2 bases; bases outside gene matches: 5. The CDR3 is 13 residues long. DNA of the CDR3: TGCGCCAGCGGCCCCGGGGGGCAAGAGACCCAGTACTTC. It translates to CASGPGGQETQYF.

The chain employs TRBV3-1 and TRBJ1-2; D not resolved. V lost 1 base and J 6 bases, leaving 12 bases between the germline ends. The CDR3 length is 14 residues. CDR1 is LGHDT and CDR2 is YNNKEL in the germline V gene (reference sequence). This chain's CDR3 is CASSQVGAQHGYTF. The CDR3 DNA sequence: TGTGCCAGCAGCCAAGTGGGAGCCCAACATGGCTACACCTTC.

V gene TRBV3-1 combines with J gene TRBJ1-6; D not resolved. Trimming removed 1 base at V and 8 bases at J, with 6 bases between. Germline loops: CDR1 LGHDT, CDR2 YNNKEL (reference sequence). The CDR3 covers 13 residues. This CDR3 is CASSQGQDSPLHF. CDR3 nucleotides: TGTGCCAGCAGCCAAGGGCAGGATTCACCCCTCCACTTT.